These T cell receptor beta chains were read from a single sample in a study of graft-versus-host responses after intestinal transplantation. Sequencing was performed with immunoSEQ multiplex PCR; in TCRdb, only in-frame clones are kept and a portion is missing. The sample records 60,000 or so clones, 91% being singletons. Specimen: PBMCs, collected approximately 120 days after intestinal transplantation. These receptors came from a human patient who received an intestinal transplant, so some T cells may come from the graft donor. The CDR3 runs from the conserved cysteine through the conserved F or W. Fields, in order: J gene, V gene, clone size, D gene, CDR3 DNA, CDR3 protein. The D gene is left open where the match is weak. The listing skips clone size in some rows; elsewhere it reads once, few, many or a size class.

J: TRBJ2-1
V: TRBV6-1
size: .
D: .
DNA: TGTGCCAGCAGTGGAATGGGAGCTTACAATGAGCAGTTCTTC
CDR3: CASSGMGAYNEQFF

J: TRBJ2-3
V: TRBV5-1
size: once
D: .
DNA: TGCGCCAGCAGCCCCGGACTCGCCACAGATACGCAGTATTTT
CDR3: CASSPGLATDTQYF

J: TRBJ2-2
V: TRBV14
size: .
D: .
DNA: TGTGCCAGCAGCCAAGACCTTCAAGGCCCCGGGGAGCTGTTTTTT
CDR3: CASSQDLQGPGELFF

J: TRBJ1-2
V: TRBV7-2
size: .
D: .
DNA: TGTGCCAGCAGCTTAGCCTTGCGGGGCGGCTACACCTTC
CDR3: CASSLALRGGYTF

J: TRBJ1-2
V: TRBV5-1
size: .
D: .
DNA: TGCGCCAGCAGCTTGGGAGGTCGGGGGGCGCGGAACTATGGCTACACCTTC
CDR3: CASSLGGRGARNYGYTF

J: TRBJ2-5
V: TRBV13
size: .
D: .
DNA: TGTGCCAGCAGCCCGCTGGGCAGACAAGAGACCCAGTACTTC
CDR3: CASSPLGRQETQYF

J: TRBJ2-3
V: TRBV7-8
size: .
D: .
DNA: TGTGCCAGCAGCATTCGCGGCCTTAGCCTCGATACGCAGTATTTT
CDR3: CASSIRGLSLDTQYF

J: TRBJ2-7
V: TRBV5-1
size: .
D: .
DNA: TGCGCCAGCAGCTTGGTGGGGGTCTACGAGCAGTACTTC
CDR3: CASSLVGVYEQYF

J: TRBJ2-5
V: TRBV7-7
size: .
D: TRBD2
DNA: TGTGCCAGCAGCCCCGGGGGTAGCGGGGCCGGTCAAGAGACCCAGTACTTC
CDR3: CASSPGGSGAGQETQYF

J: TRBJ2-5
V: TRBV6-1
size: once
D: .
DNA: TGTGCCAGCAGTGAAGAGGTGACGGGTGGGCAAGAGACCCAGTACTTC
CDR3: CASSEEVTGGQETQYF

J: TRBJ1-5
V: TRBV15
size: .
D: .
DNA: TGTGCCACACCGGAAGGTTCCGAAGGTCGGAATCAGCCCCAGCATTTT
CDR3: CATPEGSEGRNQPQHF

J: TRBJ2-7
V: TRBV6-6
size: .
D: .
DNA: TGTGCCAGCAGTTACTCGTATCGGCACCTTGATGGCGAGCAGTACTTC
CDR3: CASSYSYRHLDGEQYF

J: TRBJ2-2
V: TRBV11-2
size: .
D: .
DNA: TGTGCCAGCAGCTTGCACAGGGTCGGGGAGCTGTTTTTT
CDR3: CASSLHRVGELFF

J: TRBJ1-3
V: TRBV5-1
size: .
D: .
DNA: TGCGCCAGCAGCTTGGGTCAGGGAGGCTACACCATATATTTT
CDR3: CASSLGQGGYTIYF

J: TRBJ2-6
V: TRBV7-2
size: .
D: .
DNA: TGTGCCAGCAGCTATCGACAGTCCTCCACCTCTGGGGCCAACGTCCTGACTTTC
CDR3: CASSYRQSSTSGANVLTF

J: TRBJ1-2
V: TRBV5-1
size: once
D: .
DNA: TGCGCCAGCAGCTTGGCCAGGGGAAGCTATGGCTACACCTTC
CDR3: CASSLARGSYGYTF

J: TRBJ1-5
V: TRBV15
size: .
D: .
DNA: TGTGCCACCAGCGCTCAGGGGAACCAGCCCCAGCATTTT
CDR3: CATSAQGNQPQHF

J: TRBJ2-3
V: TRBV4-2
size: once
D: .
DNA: TGTGCCAGCAGCCAAGCAGAACTAGACGCCGATACGCAGTATTTT
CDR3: CASSQAELDADTQYF

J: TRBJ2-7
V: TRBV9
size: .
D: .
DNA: TGTGCCAGCAGCGTAGACGGGACTCCTCGCGAGCAGTACTTC
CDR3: CASSVDGTPREQYF

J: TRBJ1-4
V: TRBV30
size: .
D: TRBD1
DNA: TGTGCCTGGAGTGTTGGGGACAGTAATGAAAAACTGTTTTTT
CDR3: CAWSVGDSNEKLFF

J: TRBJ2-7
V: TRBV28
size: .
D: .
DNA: TGTGCCAGCAGTTTACCTTTACAGGGCGAGCAGTACTTC
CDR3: CASSLPLQGEQYF

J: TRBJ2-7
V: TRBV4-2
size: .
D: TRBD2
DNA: TGTGCCAGCAGCCACTTGTTGGGTAGCGGGGGGTCCAACCAACCTACCTACGAGCAGTACTTC
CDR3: CASSHLLGSGGSNQPTYEQYF

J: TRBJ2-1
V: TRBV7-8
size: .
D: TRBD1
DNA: TGTGCCAGCAGGATTGGACCGACAGGGGGTGGGAATGAGCAGTTCTTC
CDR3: CASRIGPTGGGNEQFF

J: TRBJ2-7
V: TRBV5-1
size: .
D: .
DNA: TGCGCCAGCAGCTTGTTTCCTGGGGCCCACGAGCAGTACTTC
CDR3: CASSLFPGAHEQYF

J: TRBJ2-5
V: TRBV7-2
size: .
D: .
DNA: TGTGCCAGCAGCTTAGTAGAGACCCAGTACTTC
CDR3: CASSLVETQYF

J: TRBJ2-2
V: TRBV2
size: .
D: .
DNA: TGTGCCAGCCTTCGGAGCACGGCCCCCGGGGAGCTGTTTTTT
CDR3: CASLRSTAPGELFF

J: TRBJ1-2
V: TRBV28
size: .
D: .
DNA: TGTGCCAGCAGTTTGGGGGTCAGGGTGACCTATGGCTACACCTTC
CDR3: CASSLGVRVTYGYTF

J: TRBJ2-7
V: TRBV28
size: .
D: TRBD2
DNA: TGTGCCAGCAGACCGTCCGGGACTAGGTTCCGCGAGCAGTACTTC
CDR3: CASRPSGTRFREQYF

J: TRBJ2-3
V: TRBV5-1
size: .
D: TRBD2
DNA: TGCGCCAGCAGGCCCCGACTAGCGGCATCCACAGATACGCAGTATTTT
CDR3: CASRPRLAASTDTQYF

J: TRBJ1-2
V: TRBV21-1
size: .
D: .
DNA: TGTGCCAGCAGCTCCCGGGACAGGGCGTGGGGCTATGGCTACACCTTC
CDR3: CASSSRDRAWGYGYTF

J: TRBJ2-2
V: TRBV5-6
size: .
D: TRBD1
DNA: TGTGCCAGCAGCTTGCCCCTGGCAGGGGGTAATCCCGGGGAGCTGTTTTTT
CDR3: CASSLPLAGGNPGELFF